This T cell receptor (beta chain) comes out of a study of blood T cell repertoires in COVID-19. For the study at large: Italy, Spain and the United States were the sources of the convalescent and acute COVID-19 samples. The analysed material was cDNA or gDNA that came from T cells, B-cell-depleted T cells, or PBMCs.

Authors' data handling: Reference gene primer amplification yielded estimated nucleated cell counts. TCRdb keeps only in-frame clones here, not all; method: immunoSEQ multiplex PCR. V and J calls and clone size are those listed in that table; D and trimming were worked out from the DNA. This table holds around 250,000 clones, 86% found once. The ends were cut back, 6 bases at V and 4 bases at J, with 21 bases in the middle. CDR1 is SQVTM, CDR2 ANQGSEA, per germline. The CDR3 consists of 15 residues. Material for sequencing was peripheral blood. The receptor's source is a man older than 75 with acute or convalescent COVID-19. The chain combines TRBV29-1 with TRBJ1-1, with a possible D match to TRBD1 (6 bases). DNA of the CDR3: TGCAGCGTATTCCGCGGCAGGTTAGGGGGCACTGAAGCTTTCTTT. Amino acid sequence: CSVFRGRLGGTEAFF.